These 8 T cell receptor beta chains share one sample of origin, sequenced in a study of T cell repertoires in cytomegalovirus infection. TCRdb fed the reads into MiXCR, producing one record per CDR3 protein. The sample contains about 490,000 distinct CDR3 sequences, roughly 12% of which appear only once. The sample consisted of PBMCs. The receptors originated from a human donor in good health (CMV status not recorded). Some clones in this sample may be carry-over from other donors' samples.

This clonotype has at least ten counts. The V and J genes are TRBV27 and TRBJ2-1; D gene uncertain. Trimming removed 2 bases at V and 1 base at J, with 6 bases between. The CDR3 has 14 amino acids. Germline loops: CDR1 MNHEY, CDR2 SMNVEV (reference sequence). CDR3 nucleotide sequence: TGTGCCAGCAGTTTAGCGGCTTCCTACAATGAGCAGTTCTTC. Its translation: CASSLAASYNEQFF.

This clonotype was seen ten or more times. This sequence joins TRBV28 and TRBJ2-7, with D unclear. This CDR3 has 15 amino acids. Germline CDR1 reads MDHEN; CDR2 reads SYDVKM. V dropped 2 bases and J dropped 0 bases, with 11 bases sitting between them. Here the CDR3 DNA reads TGTGCCAGCAGTTTAGGGCCCTCGAGCTCCTACGAGCAGTACTTC. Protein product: CASSLGPSSSYEQYF.

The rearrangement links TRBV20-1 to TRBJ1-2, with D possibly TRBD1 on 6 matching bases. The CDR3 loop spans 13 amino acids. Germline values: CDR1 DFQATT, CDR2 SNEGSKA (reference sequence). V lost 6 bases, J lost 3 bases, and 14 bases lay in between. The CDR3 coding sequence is TGCAGTGCCCGGGGGGGGCGCGACTATGGCTACACCTTC. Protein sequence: CSARGGRDYGYTF.

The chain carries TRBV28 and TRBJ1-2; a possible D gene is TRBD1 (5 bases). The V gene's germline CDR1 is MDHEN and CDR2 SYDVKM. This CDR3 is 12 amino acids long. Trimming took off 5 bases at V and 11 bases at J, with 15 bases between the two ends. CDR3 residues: CASSPGPSIYTF. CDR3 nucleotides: TGTGCCAGCAGTCCGGGACCTTCCATTTACACCTTC.

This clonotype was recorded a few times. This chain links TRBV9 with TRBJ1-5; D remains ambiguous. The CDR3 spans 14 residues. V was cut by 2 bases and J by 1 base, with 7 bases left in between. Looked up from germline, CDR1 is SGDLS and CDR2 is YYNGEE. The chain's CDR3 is CASSVSHSNQPQHF. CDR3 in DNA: TGTGCCAGCAGCGTTTCCCACAGCAATCAGCCCCAGCATTTT.

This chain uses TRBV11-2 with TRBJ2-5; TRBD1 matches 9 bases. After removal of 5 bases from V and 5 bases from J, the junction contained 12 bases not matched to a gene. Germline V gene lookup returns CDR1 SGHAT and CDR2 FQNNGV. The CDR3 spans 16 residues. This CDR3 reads CASSTNRQGGRETQYF. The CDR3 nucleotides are TGTGCCAGCAGCACGAACCGACAGGGGGGGCGGGAGACCCAGTACTTC.

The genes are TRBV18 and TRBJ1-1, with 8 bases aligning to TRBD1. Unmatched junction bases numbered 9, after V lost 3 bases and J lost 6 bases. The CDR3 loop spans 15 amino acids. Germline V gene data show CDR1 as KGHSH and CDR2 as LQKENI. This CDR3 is CASSPMTRGRAEAFF. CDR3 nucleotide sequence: TGTGCCAGCTCACCTATGACCAGGGGGCGCGCTGAAGCTTTCTTT.

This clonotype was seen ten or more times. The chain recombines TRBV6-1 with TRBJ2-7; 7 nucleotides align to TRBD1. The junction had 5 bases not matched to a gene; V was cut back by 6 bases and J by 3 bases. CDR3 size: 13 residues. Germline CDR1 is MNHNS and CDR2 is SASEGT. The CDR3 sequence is CASSRDSNYEQYF. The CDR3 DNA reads TGTGCCAGCAGCAGGGACAGCAACTACGAGCAGTACTTC.